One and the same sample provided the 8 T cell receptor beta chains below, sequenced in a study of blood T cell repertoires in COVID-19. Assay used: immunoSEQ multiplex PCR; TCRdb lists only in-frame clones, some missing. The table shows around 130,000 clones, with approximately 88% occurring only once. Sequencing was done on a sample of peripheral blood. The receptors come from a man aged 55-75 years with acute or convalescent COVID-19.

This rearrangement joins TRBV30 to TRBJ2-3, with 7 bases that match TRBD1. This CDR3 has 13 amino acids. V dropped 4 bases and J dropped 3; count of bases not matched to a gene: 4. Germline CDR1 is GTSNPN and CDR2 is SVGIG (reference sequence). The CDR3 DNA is TGTGCCTGGAACACAGGGGCGACAGATACGCAGTATTTT. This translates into CAWNTGATDTQYF.

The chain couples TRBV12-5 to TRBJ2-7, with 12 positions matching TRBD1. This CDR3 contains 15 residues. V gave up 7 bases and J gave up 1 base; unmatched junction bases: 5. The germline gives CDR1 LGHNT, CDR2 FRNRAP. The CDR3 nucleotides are TGTGCTAGTGCCGGGGGACAGGGGGCTTCCTACGAGCAGTACTTC. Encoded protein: CASAGGQGASYEQYF.

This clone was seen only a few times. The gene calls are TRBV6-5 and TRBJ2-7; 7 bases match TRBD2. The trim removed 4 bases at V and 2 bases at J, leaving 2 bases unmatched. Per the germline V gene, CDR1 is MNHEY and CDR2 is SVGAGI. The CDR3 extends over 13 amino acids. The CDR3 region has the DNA TGTGCCAGCAGTTGGGACTACGCCTACGAGCAGTACTTC. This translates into CASSWDYAYEQYF.

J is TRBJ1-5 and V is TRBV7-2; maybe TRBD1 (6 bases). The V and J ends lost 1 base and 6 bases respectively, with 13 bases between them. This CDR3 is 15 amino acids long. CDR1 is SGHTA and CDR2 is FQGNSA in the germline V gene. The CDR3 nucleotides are TGTGCCAGCAGCTTAGTAGGGCCAGGGGCTCAGCCCCAGCATTTT. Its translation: CASSLVGPGAQPQHF.

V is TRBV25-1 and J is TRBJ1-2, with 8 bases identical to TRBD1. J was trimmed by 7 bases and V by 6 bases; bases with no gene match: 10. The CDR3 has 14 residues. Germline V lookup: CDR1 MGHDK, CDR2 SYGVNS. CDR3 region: CASSAARGLSGYTF. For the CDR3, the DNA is TGTGCCAGCAGCGCAGCCAGGGGGCTGAGTGGCTACACCTTC.

The DNA of the CDR3 is TGTGCCAGCCCCAAAAGACAGGGTAGACACACCGGGGAGCTGTTTTTT. As protein: CASPKRQGRHTGELFF. This sequence joins TRBV7-9 and TRBJ2-2, with 7 bases aligning to TRBD1. CDR1 and CDR2 (germline): SEHNR, FQNEAQ (reference sequence). V lost 8 bases, J lost 3 bases, and 12 bases stayed unmatched. The CDR3 is made up of 16 amino acids. Using reference TRBV7-9 and TRBJ2-2 for the parts outside the CDR3, the full variable domain is DTGVSQNPRHKITKRGQNVTFRCDPISEHNRLYWYRQTLGQGPEFLTYFQNEAQLEKSRLLSDRFSAERPKGSFSTLEIQRTEQGDSAMYLCASPKRQGRHTGELFFGEGSRLTVL.

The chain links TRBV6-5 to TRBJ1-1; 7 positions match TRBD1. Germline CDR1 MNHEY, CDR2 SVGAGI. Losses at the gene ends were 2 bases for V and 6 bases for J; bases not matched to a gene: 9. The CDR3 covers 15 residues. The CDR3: CASSYVGRGDSEAFF. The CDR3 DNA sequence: TGTGCCAGCAGTTACGTCGGCAGGGGGGATTCTGAAGCTTTCTTT.

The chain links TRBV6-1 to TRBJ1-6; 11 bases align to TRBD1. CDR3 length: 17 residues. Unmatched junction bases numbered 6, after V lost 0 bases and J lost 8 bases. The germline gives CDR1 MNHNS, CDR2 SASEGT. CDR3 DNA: TGTGCCAGCAGTGAAGCCGCCGGGACAGGGGGTTATTCACCCCTCCACTTT. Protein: CASSEAAGTGGYSPLHF.